This T cell receptor (beta chain) originates from a study of CD8 T cell repertoires and HIV-1 epitope variants (TCRdb year 2020). Background on the whole study: T cells were stimulated in separate culture wells with each of twenty-five peptides representing autologous and known Gag and Nef epitope variants. A total of approximately 77 T cell cultures were run, with each culture condition performed in triplicate except for one peptide, which was performed in duplicate. An aliquot of 1M T cells was saved as an uncultured baseline condition, separate from the approximately 87 T cell cultures. Cultures ran for about eleven days in IMDM with gentamicin, with half-media changes on days 3 and 7 adding IL-2, IL-7 and IL-15. T cells were enriched with the EasySep Human T Cell Enrichment Kit and co-cultured with equal numbers of autologous T cell-negative cells as antigen-presenting cells. Three Gag epitope families and Nef HW9 and YT9 were included among the tested epitopes. Among the control conditions were a peptide pool of CMV, EBV and flu, the Ebola AY9 epitope serving as a negative control, and a well with no peptide.

This clone was counted only a few times. What this receptor recognizes is not known. Base-call qualities are not available, and no considerably larger clone is one nucleotide away. Points the paper makes about the study in general: The assay could identify only TCR beta chains and pointed to proliferation in response to antigen, not to T cell function or cytokine profile. Five or six clonotypes recognized the Nef KF9 family and one clonotype recognized the HW9 family, while no responses to the TAALDMSHF plasma variant were seen. Of the nine antigen-specific TCR beta clonotypes identified, roughly six appeared cross-reactive for autologous or known escape epitope variants.

The EasySep Human CD8+ T Cell Enrichment Kit was used on day 10 to isolate CD8+ T cells from every culture. The immunoSEQ platform was used to sequence TCR beta CDR3 regions at survey depth. The QIAamp DNA micro kit was used to extract genomic DNA from every cultured and uncultured CD8+ T cell population. The authors processed their data as follows. Samples with fewer than 5,000 productive reads were excluded, resulting in the removal of about 6% of the 75 HIV peptide-stimulated cultures. Sequences were trimmed to CDR3 by a MANAFEST web app, and nonproductive sequences, CDR3s under 5 amino acids, and sequences not starting with C or ending with F/W were removed. Clonotypes were classified as antigen-specific only if expansion was observed in at least 2 of 3 replicates versus the no-peptide control at FDR 0.01, only within one epitope family. A specific clonotype also had to show a frequency at least fivefold higher than in wells stimulated with peptides from other epitope families. TCRdb re-hosts the immuneACCESS table, in-frame sequences only. Its copies lack some clones; in the studies checked, an unresolved V gene accounts for under half of them, and the cause for the rest is not known. V and J calls and clone size are as listed in that table; D and trimming were resolved from the DNA. This sample is represented by about 5,600 clones; about 68% of them were singletons. Together, the top ten hold more than 40% of the sample.

In the germline V gene, CDR1 corresponds to MNHEY and CDR2 to SVGAGI. The junction shows trimming of 7 bases on V and 4 bases on J, plus 14 bases between the germline ends. Counted from cysteine to phenylalanine, this CDR3 has 14 amino acids. The DNA shown is the 42-base CDR3, in frame from base 1. The sequencing sample was made of cultured CD8+ T cells derived from PBMCs. The rearrangement joined TRBV6-5 to TRBJ2-1; the D gene is tentatively TRBD1 or TRBD2, each matching 5 bases. This TCR was recovered from a male donor with HIV. The bases are TGTGCCAGCATGGGGCGTCCGGGGTACAATGAGCAGTTCTTC. The translation is CASMGRPGYNEQFF.